This T cell receptor (beta chain) was retrieved from a study of T cell clones after liver transplantation. The table came from immunoSEQ multiplex PCR; TCRdb's copy has only in-frame clones and leaves some out. This sample has more than 95,000 clones, with just over 90% found just once. This CDR3 region has 14 residues. Germline CDR1 and CDR2: MNHEY and SMNVEV (reference sequence). V gave up 6 bases and J gave up 3 bases, with 13 bases separating them. The sequenced sample was CD4+ T cells from blood, obtained 12 months after liver transplant. This clonotype originated in a human patient who received a liver transplant. The graft donor may account for some of the T cells. V usage is TRBV27 and J usage is TRBJ2-3, with D maybe TRBD2 (6 bases). CDR3 sequence (DNA): TGTGCCAGCAGCCTATCACGGGGGACAGATACGCAGTATTTT. It codes for CASSLSRGTDTQYF.